The T cell receptor (beta chain) described here comes from a study of T cell repertoires in cytomegalovirus infection. Study-level points and caveats: CMV-specific HLA-C-restricted TCR beta clonotypes dominated the ex vivo response.

A single record per CDR3 protein comes from TCRdb applying MiXCR to the reads. Of about 110,000 distinct CDR3 sequences in the sample, about 9.5% are singletons; the top ten hold roughly 31%. This clonotype was observed many times. Its antigen remains unidentified. Germline V CDR1 and CDR2: MNHNS, SASEGT. The CDR3 consists of 13 residues. The junction had 7 bases not matched to a gene; V was cut back by 6 bases and J by 8 bases. The chain employs TRBV6-1 and TRBJ2-1, with 7 bases identical to TRBD2. This clonotype was sampled from a human donor in good health (CMV status not recorded). Some clones in this sample may be carry-over from other donors' samples. Sequenced sample: PBMCs, sequenced either directly or after in vitro stimulation (not recorded which). CDR3: CASSAGEGYEQFF. The CDR3, as DNA: TGTGCCAGCAGCGCGGGGGAGGGATATGAGCAGTTCTTC.